These 20 T cell receptor beta chains originate from one sample sequenced in a study of shared clonotypes between healthy human individuals. Here immunoSEQ multiplex PCR was the method, and the copy in TCRdb shows in-frame clones only, minus some. Found here are about 600,000 clones, roughly 97% of them singletons; the top ten hold approximately 0.057%. Sequencing used naive CD4+ T cells sorted from blood. Subset in this sample: CD45RA+ positively selected. The source is a woman aged 25 to 45 in good health.

This clone was recorded once. This chain uses TRBV2 with TRBJ1-4; perhaps TRBD1 as D (5 bases). The V end lost 6 bases, the J end lost 5 bases, and 13 bases lay between the germline ends. There are 14 residues in the CDR3. Looked up from germline, CDR1 is SNHLY and CDR2 is FYNNEI. The DNA for the CDR3 is TGTGCCAGCAGCCCGGGGCGGGGAAATGAAAAACTGTTTTTT. This gives the protein CASSPGRGNEKLFF.

The chain employs TRBV28 and TRBJ2-3, with 7 bases that match TRBD2. The CDR3 is 18 residues long. The germline gives CDR1 MDHEN, CDR2 SYDVKM. Trimming at V came to 1 base and at J to 2 bases, leaving 12 bases not matched to a gene. The chain's CDR3 is CASSLSPFSSGTTDTQYF. DNA for the CDR3: TGTGCCAGCAGTTTATCCCCCTTTTCTAGCGGCACCACAGATACGCAGTATTTT.

This CDR3 is CASSQVSGRTSTDTQYF. For the CDR3, the DNA is TGTGCCAGCAGCCAGGTTAGCGGGAGGACTAGCACAGATACGCAGTATTTT. The V gene is TRBV4-2, the J gene TRBJ2-3, with 10 bases identical to TRBD2. The germline V gene has CDR1 LGHNA and CDR2 YNFKEQ. The CDR3 sequence is 17 residues long. With V trimmed by 3 bases and J by 0 bases, 6 bases remained unmatched.

This chain joins TRBV6-1 and TRBJ2-5, with D perhaps being TRBD1 or TRBD2 (7 bases each). The ends were cut back, 6 bases at V and 7 bases at J, with 21 bases in the middle. CDR3 size: 15 residues. Germline CDR1 reads MNHNS; CDR2 reads SASEGT. CDR3 residues: CASRGATGRDGTQYF. The CDR3 coding sequence is TGTGCCAGCAGGGGAGCGACAGGGAGGGACGGGACCCAGTACTTC.

The chain uses TRBV25-1 and TRBJ1-1, with D possibly TRBD1 on 5 matching bases. The CDR3 spans 14 residues. Germline loops: CDR1 MGHDK, CDR2 SYGVNS. The ends were cut back, 1 base at V and 3 bases at J, with 9 bases in the middle. The CDR3 region has the DNA TGTGCCAGCAGTGAATGGGCCAGGGACACTGAAGCTTTCTTT. Its translation is CASSEWARDTEAFF.

This chain links TRBV5-1 with TRBJ2-1; D unclear. With 4 bases removed from V and 8 bases from J, the gap between germline ends came to 16 bases. The CDR3 is made up of 14 amino acids. CDR1 is SGHRS, CDR2 YFSETQ, per germline. In nucleotides, the CDR3 is TGCGCCAGCAGCAGGTCCCCTAGTAGCCATGAGCAGTTCTTC. Translation: CASSRSPSSHEQFF.

This chain joins TRBV13 and TRBJ1-3; possible D gene TRBD1, 6 bases. The germline CDR1 and CDR2 sequences are PRHDT and FYEKMQ (reference sequence). With 2 bases removed from V and 0 bases from J, the gap between germline ends came to 11 bases. This CDR3 has 16 residues. The CDR3 sequence is CASSLRGADSGNTIYF. The DNA of the CDR3 is TGTGCCAGCAGCTTAAGGGGGGCTGACTCTGGAAACACCATATATTTT.

The gene calls are TRBV5-1 and TRBJ2-5, with D possibly matching TRBD2 (6 bases). V dropped 4 bases and J dropped 5 bases, with 12 bases sitting between them. CDR1 and CDR2 from the germline V gene are SGHRS and YFSETQ. This CDR3 comprises 13 residues. Here the CDR3 reads CASSGGVLETQYF. The DNA of the CDR3 is TGCGCCAGCAGCGGAGGGGTTCTGGAGACCCAGTACTTC.

The J gene is TRBJ2-7, the V gene TRBV5-6, with D tentatively TRBD2 (6 bases). The germline CDR1 and CDR2 sequences are SGHDT and YYEEEE. Trimming cost V 2 bases and J 7 bases, with 16 bases left between them. The CDR3 spans 14 residues. CDR3 amino acids: CASSFLGGTGEQYF. CDR3 in DNA: TGTGCCAGCAGCTTTCTGGGCGGGACGGGGGAGCAGTACTTC. Supplemented by reference TRBV5-6 and TRBJ2-7, the full variable domain reads DAGVTQSPTHLIKTRGQQVTLRCSPKSGHDTVSWYQQALGQGPQFIFQYYEEEERQRGNFPDRFSGHQFPNYSSELNVNALLLGDSALYLCASSFLGGTGEQYFGPGTRLTVT.

V gene TRBV10-1 combines with J gene TRBJ2-1, with D perhaps assigned TRBD1 or TRBD2 (5 bases each). This CDR3 has 15 amino acids. Trimming removed 3 bases at V and 5 bases at J, with 14 bases between. Per the germline V gene, CDR1 is WNHNN and CDR2 is SYGVQD (reference sequence). The CDR3 coding sequence is TGCGCCAGCAGTGAACGAGGGAGAGGGGACAATGAGCAGTTCTTC. As protein: CASSERGRGDNEQFF.

V gene TRBV29-1 combines with J gene TRBJ1-1; D perhaps matches TRBD1 (5 bases). The CDR3 spans 11 residues. With 6 bases removed from V and 4 bases from J, the gap between germline ends came to 9 bases. The V gene's germline CDR1 is SQVTM and CDR2 ANQGSEA. The DNA for the CDR3 is TGCAGCGTGCAGGGCAGCACTGAAGCTTTCTTT. It codes for CSVQGSTEAFF.

The V gene is TRBV20-1, the J gene TRBJ2-5; D gene unclear. There are 9 residues in the CDR3. The V end was cut by 5 bases, the J end by 5 bases, with 3 bases between. Looked up from germline, CDR1 is DFQATT and CDR2 is SNEGSKA (reference sequence). The CDR3 DNA reads TGCAGTGCTGGGGAGACCCAGTACTTC. Translation: CSAGETQYF.

The gene calls are TRBV27 and TRBJ2-7; tentatively, D is TRBD1 or TRBD2 (5 bases each). Germline V CDR1 and CDR2: MNHEY, SMNVEV (reference sequence). The CDR3 loop spans 15 amino acids. V was cut by 0 bases and J by 0 bases, with 9 bases left in between. This CDR3 is CASSLSGTASYEQYF. As DNA, the CDR3 is TGTGCCAGCAGTTTATCGGGGACCGCCTCCTACGAGCAGTACTTC.

The CDR3 DNA reads as TGCGCCAGCAGTCGACAAACCGACAGGAACACCGGGGAGCTGTTTTTT. It is translated as CASSRQTDRNTGELFF. The J gene is TRBJ2-2, the V gene TRBV10-1, with D possibly TRBD1 on 5 matching bases. Germline V gives CDR1 WNHNN, CDR2 SYGVQD (reference sequence). The CDR3 is made up of 16 amino acids. V lost 5 bases and J lost 1, with 14 bases in between.

This sequence joins TRBV29-1 and TRBJ2-7; maybe TRBD1 (6 bases). This CDR3 has 15 residues. With 5 bases removed from V and 1 base from J, the gap between germline ends came to 18 bases. Per germline, CDR1 SQVTM and CDR2 ANQGSEA. The CDR3 sequence: CSVIWGLGISYEQYF. CDR3 bases: TGCAGCGTTATCTGGGGGCTAGGGATTTCCTACGAGCAGTACTTC.

The chain couples TRBV30 to TRBJ2-2, with a weak D call TRBD1 (6 bases). This CDR3 is built from 13 residues. Trimming took 4 bases from V and 6 from J, leaving 12 bases between them. Germline CDR1 and CDR2: GTSNPN and SVGIG (reference sequence). For the CDR3, the DNA is TGTGCCTGGAACCAACAGGGAGCCGGGGAGCTGTTTTTT. The encoded protein is CAWNQQGAGELFF.

CDR3 protein: CASSLVGLTELFF. CDR3 DNA: TGTGCCAGCAGCTTAGTTGGACTAACGGAGCTGTTTTTT. The V gene is TRBV7-2, the J gene TRBJ1-4; the D gene is possibly TRBD2 (6 bases). The J call may not be correct, given that the DNA end is closer to TRBJ2-2. Germline V gives CDR1 SGHTA, CDR2 FQGNSA. This CDR3 has 13 amino acids.

The rearrangement links TRBV25-1 to TRBJ2-5, with 14 bases matching TRBD2. The germline gives CDR1 MGHDK, CDR2 SYGVNS. After removal of 3 bases from V and 5 bases from J, the junction contained 5 bases not matched to a gene. The CDR3 loop spans 16 amino acids. CDR3 coding DNA: TGTGCCAGCAGTGAGGGACTAGCGGGAGATTTGGAGACCCAGTACTTC. Protein: CASSEGLAGDLETQYF.

The chain couples TRBV14 to TRBJ1-3; D is unresolved. CDR1 is SGHDN, CDR2 FVKESK, per germline. The ends were cut back, 3 bases at V and 0 bases at J, with 15 bases in the middle. The CDR3 is 17 residues long. The CDR3 DNA reads as TGTGCCAGCAGCCAGGCATATTGGCGGAGCTCTGGAAACACCATATATTTT. The encoded protein is CASSQAYWRSSGNTIYF.

This chain connects TRBV18 to TRBJ1-2; D possibly corresponds to TRBD1 (6 bases). The CDR3 has 20 amino acids. V gave up 4 bases and J gave up 2 bases, with 29 bases separating them. CDR1 is KGHSH and CDR2 is LQKENI in the germline V gene. The CDR3 nucleotides are TGTGCCAGCTCACTCAACGTAAACCACCGAACCGGGGGGCGAAACTATGGCTACACCTTC. Translation gives CASSLNVNHRTGGRNYGYTF.